A single sample gave rise to the 26 T cell receptor beta chains below, sequenced in a study of T cells in Graves' hyperthyroidism and ophthalmopathy. RNA transcripts were the template for amplifying TCR beta CDR3 regions. In the first-round RT-PCR of the TCR CDR3, the HTBI primer set was used. TCRdb re-derived calls from the multiplex PCR reads in MiXCR, one entry per CDR3 protein. The repertoire holds 300,000 to 500,000 distinct CDR3 sequences, with over 12% as singletons. Material for sequencing was blood. The receptors were gathered from a man in his forties or fifties with Graves' ophthalmopathy.

In its sample, this clonotype was seen many times. A much larger clone lies one base from this, so it may be a read error. The CDR3 spells CASSPGLYGYTF. The CDR3 DNA follows: TGTGCCAGCTCACCAGGACTGTATGGCTACACCTTC. V usage is TRBV18 and J usage is TRBJ1-2; D unclear. This CDR3 has 12 residues. The ends were cut back, 2 bases at V and 5 bases at J, with 6 bases in the middle. Germline V gives CDR1 KGHSH, CDR2 LQKENI.

This clonotype occurred many times. The J gene is TRBJ2-7, the V gene TRBV30; TRBD1 agrees at 7 bases. The CDR3 runs to 13 residues. Germline V gives CDR1 GTSNPN, CDR2 SVGIG (reference sequence). V shed 5 bases and J 4 bases; nucleotides not matched to a gene: 8. The chain's CDR3 is CAWGRTGGYEQYF. The CDR3 DNA sequence: TGTGCCTGGGGAAGGACAGGAGGTTACGAGCAGTACTTC.

This clonotype has just a few counts. This chain links TRBV6-2 or TRBV6-3 with TRBJ1-5; 11 bases align to TRBD1. Germline loops: CDR1 MNHEY, CDR2 SVGEGT. The CDR3 loop spans 16 amino acids. With V trimmed by 4 bases and J by 4 bases, 6 bases remained unmatched. The CDR3 nucleotides are TGTGCCAGCAGTTCCTCCGGGACAGGGGGGAATCAGCCCCAGCATTTT. Its protein product is CASSSSGTGGNQPQHF.

This clonotype was seen many times. This CDR3 is CASSLAQGDEKLFF. CDR3 DNA: TGTGCCAGCAGTTTAGCGCAGGGGGATGAAAAACTGTTTTTT. J is TRBJ1-4 and V is TRBV12-3 or TRBV12-4, with TRBD1 identical over 7 bases. With 0 bases clipped from V and 6 bases from J, the junction kept 1 base outside the gene matches. The CDR3 has 14 amino acids.

There are a few counts of this clonotype. V is TRBV29-1 and J is TRBJ2-7; D could derive from TRBD1 or TRBD2 (5 bases each). CDR1 and CDR2 from the germline V gene are SQVTM and ANQGSEA. With 6 bases removed from V and 7 bases from J, the gap between germline ends came to 16 bases. The CDR3 totals 12 residues. CDR3 nucleotide sequence: TGCAGCGTCGGCTCAGGGACCCCGGAGCAGTACTTC. It specifies CSVGSGTPEQYF.

The CDR3 DNA is TGTGCCAGCAGCTTAGCCTTAGCGGGAGGGCCCTACAATGAGCAGTTCTTC. This encodes CASSLALAGGPYNEQFF. V and J are TRBV5-6 and TRBJ2-1; 11 bases are a match to TRBD2. CDR3 length: 17 amino acids. CDR1 SGHDT and CDR2 YYEEEE come from the germline V gene. With V trimmed by 2 bases and J by 2 bases, 6 bases remained unmatched.

A word on this clonotype: Just one base apart from a much larger clone, this may be a read error. V is TRBV12-5 and J is TRBJ1-4, with D hard to call. This CDR3 is built from 12 residues. Germline loops: CDR1 LGHNT, CDR2 FRNRAP. The CDR3 DNA sequence: TGTGCTGGTGGTTTCGACATTGAAAAACTGTTTTTT. It specifies CAGGFDIEKLFF.

As regards this clonotype: A clone one base away is much larger, so this may be a read error. The gene calls are TRBV6-1 and TRBJ2-5; possible D gene TRBD1, 5 bases. This CDR3 has 16 residues. Germline CDR1 is MNHNS and CDR2 is SASEGT. The V end was cut by 7 bases, the J end by 5 bases, with 23 bases between. Here the CDR3 DNA reads TGTGCCAGCAATGATTTAGTGAGGTGGGGCCGGGAGACCCAGTACTTC. It encodes CASNDLVRWGRETQYF.

V gene TRBV6-1 combines with J gene TRBJ1-2; no firm D call. The ends were cut back, 3 bases at V and 2 bases at J, with 7 bases in the middle. The germline V gene has CDR1 MNHNS and CDR2 SASEGT. The CDR3 is made up of 13 amino acids. The DNA for the CDR3 is TGTGCCAGCAGTGATATATTAAACTATGGCTACACCTTC. It translates to CASSDILNYGYTF.

This clonotype has only a few counts. This chain links TRBV6-1 with TRBJ1-5; possible D gene TRBD1, 6 bases. CDR1 and CDR2 (germline): MNHNS, SASEGT. This CDR3 comprises 14 residues. Trimming cost V 4 bases and J 2 bases, with 9 bases left between them. The CDR3, as DNA: TGTGCCAGCAGTGCTGAGGGGGGCAATCAGCCCCAGCATTTT. Its translation: CASSAEGGNQPQHF.

This clonotype occurred many times. The chain links TRBV6-2 or TRBV6-3 to TRBJ2-7; maybe TRBD2 (6 bases). This CDR3 is built from 14 residues. The V end was cut by 7 bases, the J end by 6 bases, with 19 bases between. From germline, CDR1 is MNHEY and CDR2 SVGEGT. The CDR3: CASIAGTPLSEQYF. For the CDR3, the DNA is TGTGCCAGCATCGCCGGGACTCCCCTAAGCGAGCAGTACTTC.

This clonotype was recorded at least ten times. The chain employs TRBV20-1 and TRBJ1-5; D is possibly TRBD1 (6 bases). Germline V gene sequence: CDR1 DFQATT, CDR2 SNEGSKA (reference sequence). The CDR3 runs to 14 residues. V lost 6 bases and J 9 bases, leaving 21 bases between the germline ends. The CDR3 here is CSASRGDINRPQHF. In DNA, the CDR3 is TGCAGTGCCAGCCGAGGGGACATCAACCGGCCCCAGCATTTT.

Note on this clonotype: A much bigger clone sits one base away, suggesting this may be a read error. J is TRBJ2-5 and V is TRBV20-1; D is unclear. CDR1 is DFQATT and CDR2 is SNEGSKA in the germline V gene (reference sequence). CDR3 length: 12 amino acids. The CDR3 DNA sequence: TGCGGTAGCCAAGGGTTGACGGAGACCCAGTACTTC. It codes for CGSQGLTETQYF.

This clonotype has a handful of counts. A read error is possible here, since a much larger clone lies one base away. V is TRBV2 and J is TRBJ1-4; 9 bases agree with TRBD1. This CDR3 has 15 amino acids. Per germline, CDR1 SNHLY and CDR2 FYNNEI. CDR3 DNA sequence: TGTGCCAGCACCACACCAGGGACAGGGAATGAAGAACTGTTTTTT. As protein: CASTTPGTGNEELFF.

There are many counts of this clonotype. This chain joins TRBV20-1 and TRBJ2-3; TRBD2 matches 9 bases. Trimming at V came to 4 bases and at J to 0 bases, leaving 8 bases not matched to a gene. Germline V gene sequence: CDR1 DFQATT, CDR2 SNEGSKA (reference sequence). The CDR3 has 16 amino acids. The CDR3 nucleotides read TGCAGTGCTATCCAACCTAGCGGGGCTAGCACAGATACGCAGTATTTT. It encodes CSAIQPSGASTDTQYF.

This clonotype was observed many times. The V gene is TRBV18, the J gene TRBJ2-3; TRBD2 aligns across 12 bases. The CDR3 runs to 16 residues. V was pared by 5 bases and J by 2 bases, with 5 bases of the junction left unmatched. CDR1 and CDR2 (germline): KGHSH, LQKENI. CDR3 DNA sequence: TGTGCCAGCTCAGCTACTAGCGGGAGGTCCACAGATACGCAGTATTTT. This codes for CASSATSGRSTDTQYF. The variable domain in full, completed from reference TRBV18 and TRBJ2-3, reads NAGVMQNPRHLVRRRGQEARLRCSPMKGHSHVYWYRQLPEEGLKFMVYLQKENIIDESGMPKERFSAEFPKEGPSILRIQQVVRGDSAAYFCASSATSGRSTDTQYFGPGTRLTVL.

This clonotype was found many times. The chain employs TRBV9 and TRBJ2-2; D not resolved. Germline V gives CDR1 SGDLS, CDR2 YYNGEE. V lost 3 bases to trimming and J lost 7 bases, with 16 bases between them. The CDR3 is 15 amino acids. The CDR3 region is CASSGGIRDHGELFF. In nucleotides, the CDR3 is TGTGCCAGCAGCGGGGGTATTAGGGATCACGGGGAGCTGTTTTTT.

This clonotype was counted only a few times. The chain joins TRBV27 to TRBJ1-5, with D perhaps TRBD1 (6 bases). The CDR3 spans 12 residues. Trimming removed 6 bases from V and 7 bases from J, with 10 bases in between. Germline loops: CDR1 MNHEY, CDR2 SMNVEV (reference sequence). Written as DNA, the CDR3 is TGTGCCAGCAGGGGGGCGAGGCAGCCCCAGCATTTT. Its protein product is CASRGARQPQHF.

This clonotype was seen more than once but under ten times. The rearrangement links TRBV5-6 to TRBJ1-2; TRBD1 might be the D (6 bases). Germline V gene lookup returns CDR1 SGHDT and CDR2 YYEEEE. This CDR3 region has 15 residues. V shed 3 bases and J shed 3 bases, with 15 bases lying between them. In nucleotides, the CDR3 is TGTGCCAGCAGCTACAGGGACCTAGAGGACTATGGCTACACCTTC. Translation gives CASSYRDLEDYGYTF. The full variable domain, its missing parts supplied by reference TRBV5-6 and TRBJ1-2, is DAGVTQSPTHLIKTRGQQVTLRCSPKSGHDTVSWYQQALGQGPQFIFQYYEEEERQRGNFPDRFSGHQFPNYSSELNVNALLLGDSALYLCASSYRDLEDYGYTFGSGTRLTVV.

This clonotype appeared a few times. The chain couples TRBV24-1 to TRBJ2-5; 7 bases match TRBD2. Germline assignment: CDR1 KGHDR and CDR2 SFDVKD. CDR3 length equals 17 residues. V was pared by 7 bases and J by 1 base, with 14 bases of the junction left unmatched. CDR3 coding DNA: TGTGCCACCAGCGTGGGGCAAGCGGGAAATCCCCAAGAGACCCAGTACTTC. Translated: CATSVGQAGNPQETQYF.

The sample holds many counts of this clonotype. The V call is TRBV10-3, the J call TRBJ2-2, with TRBD2 matching 8 bases. The length of the CDR3 is 15 residues. The V gene end was trimmed by 6 bases and the J gene end by 4 bases; junction bases not matched to a gene: 7. Germline V gene sequence: CDR1 ENHRY, CDR2 SYGVKD. The CDR3 coding sequence is TGTGCCATCAGCCCTAGCGGGCCGCCCACCGGGGAGCTGTTTTTT. Protein: CAISPSGPPTGELFF.

The rearrangement uses TRBV27 and TRBJ2-7, with 7 positions matching TRBD2. The trim removed 5 bases at V and 2 bases at J, leaving 6 bases unmatched. The CDR3 spans 14 residues. Germline CDR1 and CDR2: MNHEY and SMNVEV (reference sequence). This CDR3 reads CASSMREGAYEQYF. The CDR3 DNA reads TGTGCCAGCAGTATGAGGGAGGGCGCCTACGAGCAGTACTTC.

The sample holds many counts of this clonotype. This sequence joins TRBV13 and TRBJ2-1; D perhaps matches TRBD2 (6 bases). The CDR3 runs to 17 residues. Trimming left V 0 bases short and J 6 bases short, with 18 bases between. In germline, CDR1 is PRHDT, CDR2 FYEKMQ (reference sequence). The CDR3 protein is CASSLGIDHGGLNEQFF. The CDR3 region has the DNA TGTGCCAGCAGCTTAGGAATAGACCACGGGGGTCTCAATGAGCAGTTCTTC.

This clonotype was detected only a few times. The V and J genes are TRBV19 and TRBJ2-7; D ambiguous. In germline, CDR1 is LNHDA, CDR2 SQIVND (reference sequence). V shed 7 bases and J shed 0 bases, with 10 bases lying between them. This CDR3 spans 13 amino acids. The CDR3: CASTGDRSYEQYF. As DNA, the CDR3 is TGTGCCAGTACAGGCGACCGCTCCTACGAGCAGTACTTC.

This clonotype came up many times. The chain is built from TRBV12-3 or TRBV12-4 and TRBJ1-2; the D is unclear. This CDR3 has 12 amino acids. V was pared by 5 bases and J by 4 bases, with 8 bases between. The CDR3 is CASSPRIYGYTF. CDR3 bases: TGTGCCAGCAGTCCACGGATCTATGGCTACACCTTC.

This clonotype was recorded at least ten times. The CDR3 here is CSVQGQPYEQYF. CDR3 DNA: TGCAGTGTCCAGGGACAACCCTACGAGCAGTACTTC. The chain joins TRBV20-1 to TRBJ2-7; D may be TRBD1 (6 bases). V was trimmed by 7 bases and J by 2 bases, leaving 12 bases between them. The CDR3 loop spans 12 amino acids. Per the germline V gene, CDR1 is DFQATT and CDR2 is SNEGSKA (reference sequence).